This TCR beta chain was sequenced for a study of cytomegalovirus exposure and HLA in healthy donors (TCRdb year 2017). Concerning the study at large: An earlier analysis of roughly 630 of the donors reported more than 250 Gb of sequence data and about 100 million unique TCR beta sequences from about 179 million T cells. Every repertoire in the discovery cohort had been generated on one and the same sequencing platform. Approximately 300 gigabases of sequencing data and 91 million or so unique TCR sequences made up an early release that covered fewer than 650 HLA-typed donors. Typing coverage varied by locus: roughly 620-640 donors for A, B, C, DRB1 and DQB1; 500 to 550 for DQA1; over 600 for DPA1; some 470 for DPB1. On average, roughly 240,000 unique TCR beta nucleotide sequences were sequenced per donor among 350 to 400 genotyped donors of the cohort, with around 19% of those sequences being non-productive. Using immunosequencing, the study profiled T cell repertoires from 666 subjects and related those repertoires to cytomegalovirus serostatus. In an earlier analysis of 587 of the donors, high-throughput TCR beta sequencing was used to judge whether each TCR beta V gene segment behaved as functional or pseudogenic. High-throughput TCR immunosequencing, statistical association of individual TCRs with disease status, and machine learning were combined to predict cytomegalovirus infection status. To study patterns of TCR occurrence, a later analysis re-analyzed previously published TCR beta repertoires from more than 550 donors and added high-resolution HLA genotyping. In addition to the first cohort of 650 to 800 subjects, a separate validation cohort of some 120 different subjects was used. The aim of the study was to test whether cataloging public T cell receptors could identify signatures of past pathogen exposure. Genome-wide SNP genotypes for about 65% of the 666 donors were used in a later genetic analysis, which treated that subset as a discovery cohort. HLA typing included class I and class II loci at four-digit resolution. Roughly 5 DR-DQ haplotypes were handled as single units for association and clustering because linkage in the cohort was strong. Rather than drawing on any new phenotypic data, the later analysis identified candidate immune exposures from TCR beta sequences and the way those sequences occurred across donors. Donor age, sex, ethnicity and CMV serostatus were collected together with the repertoire data. The genetic ancestry cluster associated with self-reported Caucasian donors included 65% to 90% of the 300 to 450 genotyped donors.

Concerning this clone itself: Its antigen is still unknown. There are no base qualities to consult, and no much larger clone falls within one base.

The CDR3, from cysteine to phenylalanine, totals 13 residues. CDR3 DNA only is kept here, 39 bases in frame from base 1. Based on the germline V gene, the CDR1 and CDR2 sequences are MDHEN and SYDVKM. Overall study outcomes, separate from this receptor: Assigning TCR associations to individual alleles was difficult when HLA alleles, especially DR and DQ, strongly co-occurred. Immune exposure information for the cohort was limited to CMV serostatus. A group of highly shared sequence variants was considered likely to be a technical artifact of the sequencing pipeline. This cohort had only TCR beta chains sequenced, and the lack of alpha or paired-chain data limited which features could be detected. The earlier analysis of about 600 of the donors excluded seventeen rarely observed V segments, including chromosome 9 orphons, because counts were too low. The classifier was reported to diagnose cytomegalovirus status with high specificity and sensitivity in both the original cohort and the validation cohort. V-gene and J-gene trimming of TCR beta chains was associated with a missense DCLRE1C variant in a later genetic analysis, and the association was replicated in an independent cohort. Because some donors lacked HLA typing at each locus, the association tests relied only on the typed subset. Several of the top co-occurrence clusters appeared to be linked to parvovirus B19, influenza, CMV and Epstein-Barr virus, according to a later analysis. In vitro tests confirmed that a few of the cytomegalovirus-associated TCR beta chains recognize cytomegalovirus antigens. In a later analysis, TCR association rates were found to vary across HLA loci, with the most associated TCRs seen for DRB1 alleles and the fewest for HLA-C alleles. In a later genetic analysis, fewer N-insertions in productive TCRs were reported among donors in an Asian-associated ancestry cluster than the 666-donor mean. In a later analysis, around 17,000 TCR beta sequences were associated with specific HLA alleles at a false discovery rate of 0.05. A further reported finding was that TCR beta sequences accurately predicted the HLA-A and HLA-B alleles for most subjects in the first cohort. Broadly in line with IMGT annotations, most TCR beta V segments showed up in productive rearrangements about 87% or about 30% of the time in an earlier analysis of several hundred of the donors. Linkage disequilibrium might explain the correlated functional status among segregating V segments, but an unknown experimental factor could not be excluded. Some IMGT-functional V segments, including TRBV6-2 and TRBV6-3, could not be told apart with the 87-base-pair reads, so those segments were excluded. In a later analysis, HLA-associated TCR beta chains were found to be more clonally expanded and to have lower generation probabilities than equally common non-associated chains. Sequencing depth was assumed to be roughly uniform across donors in the presence/absence analyses, though that assumption may not hold. Across donors, most TCR sequences were observed very rarely, whereas some public TCRs were present in many individuals. According to a later analysis, most CMV-associated TCR beta chains appeared to be HLA-restricted, and the HLA associations seemed to be driven largely by CMV exposure. The authors suggested that the approach could potentially be extended to other disease states and immunological phenotypes. The study gave a list of under 200 TCR beta chains associated with cytomegalovirus.

The cohort consisted of 600 or so healthy bone marrow donors. At the time of sampling, every cohort member was nominally healthy, though immune exposures that went unrecorded were likely present. Of the 670 or so cohort members, 250 to 300 had positive CMV serostatus and approximately 360 had negative CMV serostatus, and CMV serostatus was not recorded for the donor. Each donor provided a peripheral blood sample, and peripheral blood mononuclear cells were used for TCR beta sequencing. The Qiagen DNeasy Blood Extraction Kit was used to extract genomic DNA from the blood cell samples. The library was obtained by the immunoSEQ multiplex PCR assay. A mixture of 60 forward primers for TCR Vbeta segments and 13 reverse primers for TCR Jbeta segments was used in the multiplex PCR. Amplification of the CDR3 region of rearranged TCR beta genes was performed with a multiplex PCR assay on genomic DNA. On the Illumina HiSeq System, the amplified TCR beta libraries were sequenced as 87-base-pair reads. As for how the authors treated the data: A later analysis tallied 75 million to 95 million unique TCR beta chains across the 650 to 750 repertoires, and approximately 9.9 million of those chains were shared by two or more donors. To remove PCR and sequencing errors, raw reads were error-corrected and collapsed into unique sequences using a nearest-neighbor algorithm that merged closely related sequences. To assign V, D and J gene segments, CDR3 sequences were aligned to IMGT reference sequences. Each retained sequence needed at least a six-nucleotide match to both a V gene segment and a J gene segment. A rearrangement counted as productive if the CDR3 had no stop codons and remained in frame with V and J, and every other rearrangement counted as non-productive. CDR3 was defined according to IMGT convention as the region running from the second conserved V-encoded cysteine to the conserved J-encoded phenylalanine. Sequences without an unambiguous match to a single V gene segment were excluded from the earlier analysis of a few hundred of the donors. In an earlier analysis of 587 of the donors, V segments were called functional above 56.7% productive rearrangements and were called segregating when the between-donor standard deviation exceeded 5%. To diagnose cytomegalovirus status from the catalog of TCR beta chain sequences, a statistical classification framework was built. In a later analysis, TCR nucleotide sequences were compared against IMGT/GENE-DB human TR gene sequences so that V and J genes could be assigned. The TCRdist pipeline was used in a later analysis to assign CDR3 sequences and most-parsimonious VDJ recombination scenarios. In a later analysis, each TCR beta chain was defined by its CDR3 amino acid sequence together with its V-gene family, and reads lacking a unique V-gene family were excluded. As a way to deal with suspected cross-contamination and a sequencing artifact, a later analysis dropped 500 to 700 nucleotide sequences that were highly shared and had low generation probability. In a later analysis, a clonal expansion index for each public chain was calculated from normalized within-repertoire ranks of inferred template counts. Generation probabilities in a later analysis came from a VDJ recombination model fitted to out-of-frame rearrangements, and those results were checked against IGoR. In a later analysis, TCR-TCR, TCR-HLA and TCR-CMV co-occurrence was scored with hypergeometric tests, and a repertoire-size bias correction was applied to TCR pairs. To estimate false discovery rates, a later analysis permuted the HLA or CMV assignments 20 times. In a later analysis, co-occurring TCRs were grouped using DBSCAN, and TCRdist sequence similarity was added for clustering within HLA-allele-positive subsets. Repertoires with fewer than 30,000 or more than 120,000 public chains were left out of co-occurrence clustering, as were several repertoires with anomalous nucleotide sharing. TCRdb retrieved this table from immuneACCESS and kept in-frame rearrangements only. Not all clones are present; in checked studies, unresolved V genes account for under half, and no reason is known for the remainder. That table is the source of V, J and clone size, and D and trimming were worked out from the DNA. In all, the sample holds roughly 130,000 clones, and roughly 69% of those were seen once. The ten most abundant clones make up about 3.1% of the sample.

This receptor was obtained from a human donor in good health. The chain is encoded by TRBV28 joined to TRBJ2-5; 8 bases in the middle match TRBD1. With the DNA end fitting TRBJ2-7 better, the J assignment may be wrong. Sequenced material: PBMCs. DNA sequence: TGTGCCAGCACTGGACAGGGAATAGTCGAGCAGTACTTC. Protein translation: CASTGQGIVEQYF.